This T cell receptor (beta chain) was obtained from a study of identical twins. The study's findings and limits: Abundant beta clonotypes from cord blood bore fewer insertions; memory repertoires lacked this pattern.

The CDR3 extends over 15 amino acids. From germline, CDR1 is DFQATT and CDR2 SNEGSKA (reference sequence). V was trimmed by 1 base and J by 2 bases, leaving 12 bases between them. Everyone who gave samples was a healthy Caucasian. The cDNA had a unique molecular identifier and a template-switch universal primer site. A single record per CDR3 protein comes from TCRdb applying MiXCR to the 5' RACE reads. This table has 1.5 million to 2 million distinct CDR3 sequences, around 29% appearing once. This clonotype was seen a handful of times. Its antigen is currently unknown. This sequence originates from a newborn girl in good health. Sequenced sample: cord blood. The genes are TRBV20-1 and TRBJ2-1; D may match TRBD1 or TRBD2 (6 bases each). CDR3 region: CSARGAGQTYNEQFF. CDR3 bases: TGCAGTGCTAGAGGGGCGGGACAAACCTACAATGAGCAGTTCTTC.